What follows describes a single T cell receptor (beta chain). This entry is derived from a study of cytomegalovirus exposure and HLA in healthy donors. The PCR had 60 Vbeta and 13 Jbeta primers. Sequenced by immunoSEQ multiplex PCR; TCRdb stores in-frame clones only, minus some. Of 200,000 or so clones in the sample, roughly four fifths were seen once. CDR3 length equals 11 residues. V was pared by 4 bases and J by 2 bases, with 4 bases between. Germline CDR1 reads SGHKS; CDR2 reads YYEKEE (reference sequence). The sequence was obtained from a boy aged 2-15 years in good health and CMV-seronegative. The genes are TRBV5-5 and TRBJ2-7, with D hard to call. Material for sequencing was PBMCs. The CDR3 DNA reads TGTGCCAGCAGCACAGCCTACGAGCAGTACTTC. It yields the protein CASSTAYEQYF.